Shown below are 30 T cell receptor beta chains from a single sample sequenced in a study of blood T cell repertoires in COVID-19. Only in-frame clones appear in the TCRdb table, and some are missing; sequencing was by immunoSEQ multiplex PCR. The table lists approximately 360,000 clones, 89% of them singletons. The sequenced material came from peripheral blood. The receptors here all came from a man in his forties with acute or convalescent COVID-19.

The CDR3 loop reads CSVVETGGARQYF. CDR3 sequence (DNA): TGCAGCGTTGTAGAGACAGGGGGCGCGAGGCAGTACTTC. The genes are TRBV29-1 and TRBJ2-7, with 10 bases matching TRBD1. The V segment lost 4 bases and the J segment 9 bases; nucleotides outside the gene matches: 9. The CDR3 consists of 13 residues. CDR1 SQVTM and CDR2 ANQGSEA come from the germline V gene.

This chain links TRBV5-4 with TRBJ2-5, with D tentatively TRBD2 (6 bases). V gave up 0 bases and J gave up 2 bases, with 14 bases separating them. Germline CDR1 is SGHNT and CDR2 is YYREEE (reference sequence). The CDR3 contains 16 residues. CDR3 protein: CASSLGSGGAQETQYF. CDR3 DNA sequence: TGTGCCAGCAGCTTGGGGTCTGGCGGGGCACAAGAGACCCAGTACTTC.

The chain links TRBV2 to TRBJ1-4; D gene uncertain. This CDR3 spans 15 amino acids. Trimming cost V 7 bases and J 0 bases, with 12 bases left between them. Germline CDR1 is SNHLY and CDR2 is FYNNEI. The CDR3 sequence is CASKWALPTNEKLFF. CDR3 bases: TGTGCCAGCAAGTGGGCACTGCCAACTAATGAAAAACTGTTTTTT.

This rearrangement joins TRBV6-4 to TRBJ1-1; 8 nucleotides agree with TRBD1. J was trimmed by 3 bases and V by 2 bases; bases with no gene match: 8. Germline assignment: CDR1 MRHNA and CDR2 SNTAGT. There are 16 residues in the CDR3. DNA for the CDR3: TGTGCCAGCAGTGACCCGACAGGGGTTAATGACACTGAAGCTTTCTTT. Its translation is CASSDPTGVNDTEAFF.

The J gene is TRBJ1-5, the V gene TRBV12-3 or TRBV12-4; D is possibly TRBD1 (5 bases). The CDR3 extends over 12 amino acids. V was pared by 7 bases and J by 4 bases, with 8 bases between. The CDR3 spells CASTGGNQPQHF. The CDR3, as DNA: TGTGCCAGCACCGGGGGGAATCAGCCCCAGCATTTT.

The chain links TRBV27 to TRBJ2-6; D is ambiguous. Trimming took off 2 bases at V and 2 bases at J, with 4 bases between the two ends. Looked up from germline, CDR1 is MNHEY and CDR2 is SMNVEV (reference sequence). CDR3 length: 14 amino acids. Here the CDR3 DNA reads TGTGCCAGCAGTTTACAGGCTGGGGCCAACGTCCTGACTTTC. It translates to CASSLQAGANVLTF.

The chain recombines TRBV28 with TRBJ1-1, with D perhaps TRBD1 (5 bases). Trimming removed 8 bases from V and 3 bases from J, with 13 bases in between. This CDR3 is built from 13 residues. Germline assignment: CDR1 MDHEN and CDR2 SYDVKM. The chain's CDR3 is CASLMGGDTEAFF. CDR3 nucleotides: TGTGCCAGCCTCATGGGGGGGGACACTGAAGCTTTCTTT.

The chain employs TRBV7-2 and TRBJ1-5; weak D call: TRBD1 (6 bases). CDR3 length: 14 residues. Trimming removed 9 bases at V and 6 bases at J, with 18 bases between. Germline CDR1 SGHTA, CDR2 FQGNSA. The CDR3 DNA reads TGTGCCAGTAAAGGGGGTAATGGGGTTCAGCCCCAGCATTTT. It codes for CASKGGNGVQPQHF. Full variable domain (outside the CDR3, taken from reference TRBV7-2 and TRBJ1-5): GAGVSQSPSNKVTEKGKDVELRCDPISGHTALYWYRQSLGQGLEFLIYFQGNSAPDKSGLPSDRFSAERTGGSVSTLTIQRTQQEDSAVYLCASKGGNGVQPQHFGDGTRLSIL.

V is TRBV9 and J is TRBJ1-1, with 7 nucleotides matching TRBD1. In germline, CDR1 is SGDLS, CDR2 YYNGEE. The CDR3 is 16 amino acids. J was trimmed by 1 base and V by 1 base; bases with no gene match: 7. The CDR3 sequence is CASSVKGGQWNTEAFF. The CDR3 DNA sequence: TGTGCCAGCAGCGTAAAAGGGGGACAGTGGAACACTGAAGCTTTCTTT.

The rearrangement joins TRBV6-5 to TRBJ1-2, with D tentatively TRBD1 (5 bases). V was pared by 6 bases and J by 5 bases, with 13 bases between. Germline-derived CDR1 and CDR2 are MNHEY and SVGAGI. The CDR3 is made up of 13 amino acids. CDR3 protein: CASSPQAGYGYTF. For the CDR3, the DNA is TGTGCCAGCAGCCCACAGGCGGGGTATGGCTACACCTTC.

The CDR3 spells CASIGRGRLGYEQYF. CDR3 DNA: TGTGCCAGCATCGGGAGGGGCAGGTTGGGCTACGAGCAGTACTTC. This rearrangement joins TRBV3-1 (or the pseudogene TRBV3-2) to TRBJ2-7, with 8 bases identical to TRBD2. V gave up 7 bases and J gave up 3 bases; unmatched junction bases: 11. The CDR3 length is 15 residues. Germline CDR1 and CDR2: LGHDT and YNNKEL (reference sequence).

CDR3 bases: TGTGCCAGCAGTAGCCCTGGGCGGGGTCGATACGAGCAGTACTTC. It is translated as CASSSPGRGRYEQYF. This chain links TRBV6-5 with TRBJ2-7; a possible D gene is TRBD2 (6 bases). CDR1 is MNHEY, CDR2 SVGAGI, per germline. There are 15 residues in the CDR3. Between the trimmed V and J ends, which lost 5 bases and 4 bases, there was a span of 18 bases.

V usage is TRBV24-1 and J usage is TRBJ1-1; 12 positions agree with TRBD1. The trim removed 9 bases at V and 5 bases at J, leaving 15 bases unmatched. Germline CDR1 reads KGHDR; CDR2 reads SFDVKD. This CDR3 is 17 amino acids long. CDR3 in DNA: TGTGCCACCCCCCGCCGGGACAGGGGGCGCCTAGGGACTGAAGCTTTCTTT. Its translation is CATPRRDRGRLGTEAFF.

There are a few counts of this clone. The V call is TRBV6-2 or TRBV6-3, the J call TRBJ2-1; 11 bases agree with TRBD2. The ends lost 3 bases at V and 1 base at J; junction bases unmatched: 17. CDR1 and CDR2 from the germline V gene are MNHEY and SVGEGT. The CDR3 runs 21 residues. The CDR3 reads CASSYPTLTSGIFFSYNEQFF. Written as DNA, the CDR3 is TGTGCCAGCAGTTATCCAACCTTGACTAGCGGGATATTTTTTTCCTACAATGAGCAGTTCTTC.

The rearrangement uses TRBV3-1 (or the pseudogene TRBV3-2) and TRBJ1-5, with a tentative D call TRBD1 (5 bases). This CDR3 contains 14 residues. CDR1 and CDR2 from the germline V gene are LGHDT and YNNKEL (reference sequence). V was cut by 3 bases and J by 7 bases, with 13 bases left in between. CDR3 loop: CASSQNGGGQPQHF. The DNA for the CDR3 is TGTGCCAGCAGCCAGAATGGGGGAGGACAGCCCCAGCATTTT.

The chain recombines TRBV19 with TRBJ2-3, with 7 bases that match TRBD2. V shed 5 bases and J 0 bases; nucleotides not matched to a gene: 5. The CDR3 extends over 15 amino acids. Germline V lookup: CDR1 LNHDA, CDR2 SQIVND (reference sequence). The CDR3 sequence is CASSGPGGSTDTQYF. The CDR3 DNA sequence: TGTGCCAGTAGTGGCCCGGGGGGTAGCACAGATACGCAGTATTTT.

The genes are TRBV28 and TRBJ1-3; D is unclear. The V gene's germline CDR1 is MDHEN and CDR2 SYDVKM. The CDR3 is 15 amino acids. Trimming stripped 5 bases from V and 4 bases from J, with 15 bases between. The CDR3 loop reads CASSRIRGRGNTIYF. CDR3 nucleotide sequence: TGTGCCAGCAGTCGCATCCGAGGGAGGGGAAACACCATATATTTT.

This clone showed up just a few times. The chain joins TRBV9 to TRBJ2-1, with D perhaps TRBD1 (6 bases). V lost 0 bases, J lost 8 bases, and 12 bases lay in between. Looked up from germline, CDR1 is SGDLS and CDR2 is YYNGEE. This CDR3 comprises 14 residues. This CDR3 is CASSVADSQYEQFF. CDR3 sequence (DNA): TGTGCCAGCAGCGTAGCGGACAGCCAATATGAGCAGTTCTTC.

CDR3 sequence: CSAGRGQHTEAFF. The CDR3 DNA sequence: TGCAGCGCTGGGCGGGGGCAGCACACTGAAGCTTTCTTT. The chain uses TRBV29-1 and TRBJ1-1, with D possibly being TRBD1 (6 bases). The germline V and J ends were trimmed by 7 bases and 3 bases, with 15 bases remaining between them. The CDR3 has 13 residues. Per germline, CDR1 SQVTM and CDR2 ANQGSEA. Using reference TRBV29-1 and TRBJ1-1 for the parts outside the CDR3, the full variable domain is SAVISQKPSRDICQRGTSLTIQCQVDSQVTMMFWYRQQPGQSLTLIATANQGSEATYESGFVIDKFPISRPNLTFSTLTVSNMSPEDSSIYLCSAGRGQHTEAFFGQGTRLTVV.

The V call is TRBV6-4, the J call TRBJ2-1; no firm D call. CDR1 and CDR2 from the germline V gene are MRHNA and SNTAGT. V lost 2 bases to trimming and J lost 10 bases, with 15 bases between them. The CDR3 covers 14 residues. The CDR3, as DNA: TGTGCCAGCAGTGACCAGGCTCCAGAGCAGGAGCAGTTCTTC. Its translation: CASSDQAPEQEQFF.

This chain links TRBV7-3 with TRBJ1-6; 8 nucleotides match TRBD1. This CDR3 has 15 amino acids. V was clipped by 2 bases and J by 8 bases; unmatched bases: 5. Germline V gene data show CDR1 as SGHTA and CDR2 as FQGTGA. CDR3 sequence: CASSLVGQGDSPLHF. The CDR3 bases are TGTGCCAGCAGCTTAGTAGGACAGGGCGATTCACCCCTCCACTTT.

V gene TRBV5-1 combines with J gene TRBJ2-3, with D tentatively TRBD1 (5 bases). Germline loops: CDR1 SGHRS, CDR2 YFSETQ. Trimming took 3 bases from V and 6 from J, leaving 5 bases between them. The CDR3 has 11 residues. CDR3 loop: CASSYRDTQYF. CDR3 nucleotide sequence: TGCGCCAGCAGCTACAGGGATACGCAGTATTTT.

The chain combines TRBV7-2 with TRBJ1-2; maybe TRBD1 (5 bases). Trimming took 5 bases from V and 8 from J, leaving 12 bases between them. This CDR3 spans 12 amino acids. Germline V gene sequence: CDR1 SGHTA, CDR2 FQGNSA. The CDR3 is CASSVRAFGYTF. In DNA form, the CDR3 reads TGTGCCAGCAGCGTCAGGGCATTCGGCTACACCTTC.

The chain links TRBV27 to TRBJ2-7; D perhaps matches TRBD1 (6 bases). The CDR3 sequence is 14 residues long. Trimming pared 5 bases from V and 6 bases from J, leaving 17 bases between. From germline, CDR1 is MNHEY and CDR2 SMNVEV (reference sequence). The CDR3 is CASSPPGQYAEQYF. CDR3 DNA: TGTGCCAGCAGTCCTCCGGGACAATACGCCGAGCAGTACTTC.

The chain has TRBV5-6 and TRBJ2-5; 8 bases map to TRBD2. CDR1 is SGHDT and CDR2 is YYEEEE in the germline V gene. This CDR3 spans 15 amino acids. V lost 2 bases and J lost 4; bases outside the gene matches: 7. CDR3 protein: CASSFEGTRGETQYF. As DNA, the CDR3 is TGTGCCAGCAGCTTCGAAGGGACTAGGGGAGAGACCCAGTACTTC.

The rearrangement links TRBV27 to TRBJ2-7; perhaps TRBD2 as D (6 bases). The CDR3 has 15 amino acids. Germline CDR1 MNHEY, CDR2 SMNVEV (reference sequence). Trimming took off 8 bases at V and 7 bases at J, with 24 bases between the two ends. The CDR3 is CASGLGGARNGEQYF. In nucleotides, the CDR3 is TGTGCCAGCGGCCTGGGGGGAGCACGGAATGGAGAGCAGTACTTC.

This clone was seen only once. This chain links TRBV4-3 with TRBJ2-1; D possibly corresponds to TRBD1 (6 bases). From germline, CDR1 is LGHNA and CDR2 YSLEER. This CDR3 is 15 amino acids long. Trimming pared 6 bases from V and 5 bases from J, leaving 17 bases between. In DNA form, the CDR3 reads TGCGCCAGCAGAATGGGACACTGGCCCGACAATGAGCAGTTCTTC. It translates to CASRMGHWPDNEQFF.

The J gene is TRBJ1-3, the V gene TRBV6-6, with TRBD1 identical over 9 bases. Trimming removed 5 bases from V and 3 bases from J; junction bases left unmatched: 8. Germline V gene data show CDR1 as MNHNY and CDR2 as SVGAGI (reference sequence). This CDR3 is built from 16 residues. In DNA form, the CDR3 reads TGTGCCAGCAGTCGAATGACAGGGGGATTTGGAAACACCATATATTTT. Encoded protein: CASSRMTGGFGNTIYF.

This clone has more than one count but fewer than ten. CDR3 nucleotides: TGTGCCAGCAGTGGTGGCCAACGGGTAACCGGGGAGCTGTTTTTT. It encodes CASSGGQRVTGELFF. The chain has TRBV2 and TRBJ2-2; the D is unclear. CDR1 is SNHLY, CDR2 FYNNEI, per germline. V was cut by 4 bases and J by 5 bases, with 14 bases left in between. This CDR3 is built from 15 residues.

The chain recombines TRBV2 with TRBJ2-6; 7 bases are a match to TRBD1. V lost 8 bases to trimming and J lost 4 bases; unmatched junction nucleotides: 14. Germline values: CDR1 SNHLY, CDR2 FYNNEI. CDR3 length equals 17 residues. The CDR3 sequence: CASHRVGGAFGANVLTF. Here the CDR3 DNA reads TGTGCCAGCCATAGGGTAGGGGGCGCATTCGGGGCCAACGTCCTGACTTTC.